Presented here are 12 T cell receptor beta chains from one specimen sequenced in a study of T cells in Graves' hyperthyroidism and ophthalmopathy. The investigators amplified TCR beta CDR3 regions from RNA transcripts. Initially, a first-round RT-PCR of the TCR CDR3 employed the HTBI primer set. TCRdb reprocessed the multiplex PCR reads with MiXCR, giving one entry per CDR3 protein. The sample lists approximately 370,000 distinct CDR3 sequences, approximately 17% occurring once. What was sequenced was blood. These receptors all stem from a woman in her 30s with Graves' hyperthyroidism that later progressed to Graves' ophthalmopathy.

The chain recombines TRBV11-2 with TRBJ2-3; 10 positions match TRBD1. This CDR3 has 17 residues. CDR1 is SGHAT, CDR2 FQNNGV, per germline. The V and J ends lost 5 bases and 7 bases, in that order; junction bases with no gene match: 15. CDR3 nucleotide sequence: TGTGCCAGCAGCATGACAGGGGGCGTAGGGGGTTTGAATACGCAGTATTTT. Translating gives CASSMTGGVGGLNTQYF.

This clonotype has ten or more counts. This sequence joins TRBV5-1 and TRBJ1-2; D gene uncertain. CDR1 and CDR2 from the germline V gene are SGHRS and YFSETQ. Deletions cut 3 bases from V and 4 bases from J, with 7 bases between. There are 12 residues in the CDR3. The CDR3 DNA is TGCGCCAGCAGCTCACCGTCCTATGGCTACACCTTC. It yields the protein CASSSPSYGYTF.

Ten or more counts support this clonotype. The genes are TRBV29-1 and TRBJ1-2, with D unclear. Germline CDR1 SQVTM, CDR2 ANQGSEA. This CDR3 has 16 amino acids. Trimming took off 3 bases at V and 0 bases at J, with 17 bases between the two ends. The CDR3 nucleotides are TGCAGCGTTGAGGAATTCTCGTCCTACCCTAACTATGGCTACACCTTC. Encoded protein: CSVEEFSSYPNYGYTF. The entire variable domain, with the rest obtained from reference TRBV29-1 and TRBJ1-2, is as follows: SAVISQKPSRDICQRGTSLTIQCQVDSQVTMMFWYRQQPGQSLTLIATANQGSEATYESGFVIDKFPISRPNLTFSTLTVSNMSPEDSSIYLCSVEEFSSYPNYGYTFGSGTRLTVV.

The table lists this clonotype with a few counts. The chain couples TRBV27 to TRBJ2-2; 7 bases agree with TRBD2. Germline-derived CDR1 and CDR2 are MNHEY and SMNVEV (reference sequence). There are 15 residues in the CDR3. The junction had 8 bases not matched to a gene; V was cut back by 5 bases and J by 5 bases. In nucleotides, the CDR3 is TGTGCCAGCAGTCTTCTAGCGGAACTGACCGGGGAGCTGTTTTTT. Amino acid sequence: CASSLLAELTGELFF.

The rearrangement uses TRBV5-1 and TRBJ1-2; a possible D gene is TRBD1 (6 bases). This CDR3 has 13 residues. Per germline, CDR1 SGHRS and CDR2 YFSETQ. V lost 1 base and J 8 bases, leaving 12 bases between the germline ends. CDR3 in amino acids: CASSLWGAGGYTF. CDR3 DNA sequence: TGCGCCAGCAGCTTGTGGGGGGCTGGCGGCTACACCTTC. Complete variable domain (other parts from reference TRBV5-1 and TRBJ1-2): KAGVTQTPRYLIKTRGQQVTLSCSPISGHRSVSWYQQTPGQGLQFLFEYFSETQRNKGNFPGRFSGRQFSNSRSEMNVSTLELGDSALYLCASSLWGAGGYTFGSGTRLTVV.

This clonotype was found many times. The chain carries TRBV19 and TRBJ1-5; TRBD1 matches 8 bases. The V and J ends lost 6 bases and 6 bases, in that order; junction bases with no gene match: 10. Germline V gives CDR1 LNHDA, CDR2 SQIVND (reference sequence). This CDR3 region has 15 residues. This CDR3 reads CASSVGTGGGQPQHF. For the CDR3, the DNA is TGTGCCAGTAGCGTCGGGACAGGAGGGGGTCAGCCCCAGCATTTT.

In this sample, this clonotype turned up once. The CDR3 DNA reads as TGTGCCAGCAGTCCGTCGGAGAATAACGAGCAGTACTTC. This translates into CASSPSENNEQYF. This chain uses TRBV12-3 or TRBV12-4 with TRBJ2-7; D remains ambiguous. The V gene lost 5 bases and the J gene lost 5 bases, with 13 bases spanning the gap. This CDR3 comprises 13 residues.

This clonotype was recorded many times. The chain employs TRBV28 and TRBJ2-7; D is undetermined. The CDR3 consists of 12 residues. CDR1 is MDHEN, CDR2 SYDVKM, per germline. Trimming took 0 bases from V and 5 from J, leaving 5 bases between them. The CDR3 DNA reads TGTGCCAGCAGTTTATGGGGGAACGAGCAGTACTTC. Translated: CASSLWGNEQYF.

This chain joins TRBV27 and TRBJ2-5; possible D gene TRBD2, 6 bases. V shed 1 base and J shed 1 base, with 16 bases lying between them. The CDR3 has 17 amino acids. Germline V gene data show CDR1 as MNHEY and CDR2 as SMNVEV (reference sequence). The chain's CDR3 is CASSLLVLTGVQETQYF. CDR3 in DNA: TGTGCCAGCAGTTTATTAGTTCTGACGGGAGTCCAAGAGACCCAGTACTTC.

In this sample, this clonotype turned up many times. The chain recombines TRBV28 with TRBJ2-1; 8 bases align to TRBD2. The V gene's germline CDR1 is MDHEN and CDR2 SYDVKM. With V trimmed by 2 bases and J by 7 bases, 7 bases remained unmatched. This CDR3 region has 15 residues. CDR3 amino acids: CASSLGGRLENEQFF. The CDR3 DNA reads as TGTGCCAGCAGTTTAGGCGGGAGGTTGGAGAATGAGCAGTTCTTC.

In its sample, this clonotype was seen a few times. DNA of the CDR3: TGTGCCAGCAGCTTAGGCCACGTTAATCAGCCCCAGCATTTT. Protein product: CASSLGHVNQPQHF. The chain joins TRBV11-2 to TRBJ1-5, with D uncertain. The CDR3 spans 14 residues. Germline V gene data show CDR1 as SGHAT and CDR2 as FQNNGV. V lost 1 base and J 4 bases, leaving 8 bases between the germline ends. Variable domain in full (rest from reference TRBV11-2 and TRBJ1-5): EAGVAQSPRYKIIEKRQSVAFWCNPISGHATLYWYQQILGQGPKLLIQFQNNGVVDDSQLPKDRFSAERLKGVDSTLKIQPAKLEDSAVYLCASSLGHVNQPQHFGDGTRLSIL.

The sample holds many counts of this clonotype. The CDR3 here is CSPGGGGVEQFF. The CDR3 region has the DNA TGCAGCCCGGGGGGAGGGGGGGTTGAGCAGTTCTTC. This sequence joins TRBV20-1 and TRBJ2-1; D perhaps matches TRBD2 (7 bases). This CDR3 has 12 amino acids. CDR1 and CDR2 from the germline V gene are DFQATT and SNEGSKA (reference sequence).